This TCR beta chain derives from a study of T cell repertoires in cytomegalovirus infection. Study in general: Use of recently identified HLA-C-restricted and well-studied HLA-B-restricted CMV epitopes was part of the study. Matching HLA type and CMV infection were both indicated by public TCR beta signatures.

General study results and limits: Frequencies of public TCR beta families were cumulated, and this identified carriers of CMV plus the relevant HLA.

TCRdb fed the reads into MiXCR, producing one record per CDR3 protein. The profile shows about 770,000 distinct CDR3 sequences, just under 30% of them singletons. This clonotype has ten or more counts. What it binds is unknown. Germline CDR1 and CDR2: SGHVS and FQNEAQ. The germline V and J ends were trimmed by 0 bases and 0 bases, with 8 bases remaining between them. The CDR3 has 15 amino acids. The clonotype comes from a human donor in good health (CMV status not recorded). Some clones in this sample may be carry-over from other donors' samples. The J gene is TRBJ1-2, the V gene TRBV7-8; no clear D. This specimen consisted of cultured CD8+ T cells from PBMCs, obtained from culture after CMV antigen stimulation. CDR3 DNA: TGTGCCAGCAGCTTAGCTGGGTTAGCTAACTATGGCTACACCTTC. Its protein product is CASSLAGLANYGYTF.